The 18 T cell receptor beta chains below all came from one sample that was sequenced in a study of shared clonotypes between healthy human individuals. Assay: immunoSEQ multiplex PCR; the TCRdb copy retains only in-frame clones and omits some. The sample has 2 million or so clones; 90% to 95% are singletons. Input material: naive CD4+ T cells sorted from blood. As for subset: CD45RA+ positively selected. These TCRs come from a man between 18 and 35 years old in good health.

V and J are TRBV7-2 and TRBJ2-7, with 7 bases that match TRBD2. The germline CDR1 and CDR2 sequences are SGHTA and FQGNSA. CDR3 size: 14 residues. The junction had 6 bases not matched to a gene; V was cut back by 5 bases and J by 2 bases. CDR3 in DNA: TGTGCCAGCAGCATTCAGGGAGGGGCCTACGAGCAGTACTTC. As protein: CASSIQGGAYEQYF.

The chain couples TRBV19 to TRBJ1-5, with TRBD1 as a possible D gene (5 bases). The CDR3 is made up of 13 amino acids. V gave up 11 bases and J gave up 3 bases, with 14 bases separating them. Germline V gives CDR1 LNHDA, CDR2 SQIVND (reference sequence). CDR3 nucleotides: TGTGCCTCGTCATGGGGGTTCAATCAGCCCCAGCATTTT. This sequence encodes CASSWGFNQPQHF. The variable domain in full, with the rest retrieved from reference TRBV19 and TRBJ1-5, is DGGITQSPKYLFRKEGQNVTLSCEQNLNHDAMYWYRQDPGQGLRLIYYSQIVNDFQKGDIAEGYSVSREKKESFPLTVTSAQKNPTAFYLCASSWGFNQPQHFGDGTRLSIL.

This clone was detected once. V usage is TRBV7-6 and J usage is TRBJ2-7; 8 nucleotides align to TRBD2. V lost 2 bases and J lost 7; bases outside the gene matches: 10. The CDR3 is 15 amino acids. Germline V gene lookup returns CDR1 SGHVS and CDR2 FNYEAQ. The CDR3 sequence is CASSLSPGGPDEQYF. The CDR3 nucleotides are TGTGCCAGCAGCTTATCCCCGGGAGGGCCGGATGAGCAGTACTTC.

The chain carries TRBV6-1 and TRBJ1-3; D may be TRBD1 (5 bases). V was clipped by 5 bases and J by 0 bases, with 8 bases between them. This CDR3 contains 14 residues. Germline lookup yields CDR1 MNHNS and CDR2 SASEGT. Here the CDR3 DNA reads TGTGCCAGCAGTCCGACAGACTCTGGAAACACCATATATTTT. This sequence encodes CASSPTDSGNTIYF.

The CDR3 protein is CASMALPGQGDYEQYF. CDR3 DNA sequence: TGTGCCAGCATGGCACTACCGGGACAGGGGGACTACGAGCAGTACTTC. The chain joins TRBV6-6 to TRBJ2-7; TRBD1 aligns across 11 bases. In germline, CDR1 is MNHNY, CDR2 SVGAGI (reference sequence). V trimming: 7 bases; J trimming: 3 bases; junction bases outside the gene matches: 11. There are 16 residues in the CDR3.

The V call is TRBV2, the J call TRBJ1-5, with D hard to call. The CDR3 is 12 amino acids. Germline V gene data show CDR1 as SNHLY and CDR2 as FYNNEI. V lost 2 bases and J lost 11, with 10 bases in between. The CDR3 DNA reads as TGTGCCAGCAGTGAATCGGACGGGGCCCAGCATTTT. Encoded protein: CASSESDGAQHF.

The chain uses TRBV11-2 and TRBJ2-7; 8 bases line up with TRBD2. Germline assignment: CDR1 SGHAT and CDR2 FQNNGV. CDR3 length: 15 amino acids. The junction had 7 bases not matched to a gene; V was cut back by 0 bases and J by 6 bases. The CDR3 is CASSLDFQRETEQYF. CDR3 nucleotide sequence: TGTGCCAGCAGCTTAGATTTCCAGCGGGAGACCGAGCAGTACTTC.

The gene calls are TRBV2 and TRBJ2-1; no clear D gene. This CDR3 has 15 amino acids. Trimming took off 7 bases at V and 0 bases at J, with 13 bases between the two ends. Germline CDR1 is SNHLY and CDR2 is FYNNEI. This CDR3 reads CASTVAASSYNEQFF. DNA for the CDR3: TGTGCCAGCACCGTGGCGGCGTCCTCCTACAATGAGCAGTTCTTC. Drawing the rest from reference TRBV2 and TRBJ2-1, the complete variable domain is EPEVTQTPSHQVTQMGQEVILRCVPISNHLYFYWYRQILGQKVEFLVSFYNNEISEKSEIFDDQFSVERPDGSNFTLKIRSTKLEDSAMYFCASTVAASSYNEQFFGPGTRLTVL.

A single count supports this clone. A clone one base away is much larger, so this may be a read error. The CDR3 reads CASKSSGNTIYF. In nucleotides, the CDR3 is TGTGCCAGCAAGAGCTCTGGAAACACCATATATTTT. The chain recombines TRBV7-2 with TRBJ1-3; D not resolved. Germline lookup yields CDR1 SGHTA and CDR2 FQGNSA. The V end lost 7 bases, the J end lost 0 bases, and 4 bases lay between the germline ends. CDR3 length: 12 amino acids.

This sequence joins TRBV5-4 and TRBJ2-1; 12 bases fit TRBD2. V lost 4 bases, J lost 5 bases, and 4 bases stayed unmatched. This CDR3 is 15 amino acids long. Germline V gene sequence: CDR1 SGHNT, CDR2 YYREEE (reference sequence). CDR3 residues: CASSATSGRDNEQFF. Written as DNA, the CDR3 is TGTGCCAGCAGCGCGACTAGCGGGAGAGACAATGAGCAGTTCTTC.

V is TRBV27 and J is TRBJ1-2, with TRBD1 identical over 9 bases. CDR1 and CDR2 from the germline V gene are MNHEY and SMNVEV (reference sequence). The CDR3 length is 15 residues. V shed 2 bases and J 2 bases; nucleotides not matched to a gene: 3. Here the CDR3 reads CASSLEGTGNYGYTF. The CDR3 nucleotides are TGTGCCAGCAGTTTAGAAGGGACAGGGAACTATGGCTACACCTTC.

The chain employs TRBV4-3 and TRBJ2-7; 13 bases fit TRBD2. This CDR3 has 15 amino acids. Trimming removed 5 bases from V and 4 bases from J; junction bases left unmatched: 5. CDR1 is LGHNA and CDR2 is YSLEER in the germline V gene. The CDR3 region is CASSFRTSGSYEQYF. CDR3 nucleotides: TGCGCCAGCAGCTTCCGGACTAGCGGGAGTTACGAGCAGTACTTC.

With regard to this clone: In the same sample, other DNA sequences code for this CDR3. This chain connects TRBV9 to TRBJ2-1, with TRBD2 matching over 9 bases. The V segment lost 4 bases and the J segment 0 bases; nucleotides outside the gene matches: 2. The CDR3 loop spans 15 amino acids. The germline CDR1 and CDR2 sequences are SGDLS and YYNGEE. Here the CDR3 DNA reads TGTGCCAGCAGCAGTAGCGGGAGCTCCTACAATGAGCAGTTCTTC. It translates to CASSSSGSSYNEQFF.

The CDR3 nucleotides read TGTGCCAGCTCACCGACAGGGGCAAACTACGAGCAGTACTTC. Amino acid sequence: CASSPTGANYEQYF. The gene calls are TRBV18 and TRBJ2-7, with 8 bases identical to TRBD1. CDR1 KGHSH and CDR2 LQKENI come from the germline V gene. CDR3 length: 14 amino acids. V lost 3 bases and J lost 3; bases outside the gene matches: 4. Variable domain in full (rest from reference TRBV18 and TRBJ2-7): NAGVMQNPRHLVRRRGQEARLRCSPMKGHSHVYWYRQLPEEGLKFMVYLQKENIIDESGMPKERFSAEFPKEGPSILRIQQVVRGDSAAYFCASSPTGANYEQYFGPGTRLTVT.

Turning to this clone: Other DNA sequences in this specimen translate into the identical CDR3. This chain joins TRBV11-2 and TRBJ2-5, with D maybe TRBD2 (6 bases). CDR1 SGHAT and CDR2 FQNNGV come from the germline V gene. The CDR3 covers 13 residues. The V gene lost 3 bases and the J gene lost 2 bases, with 7 bases spanning the gap. The CDR3 protein is CASSLGLQETQYF. CDR3 nucleotides: TGTGCCAGCAGCTTGGGACTTCAAGAGACCCAGTACTTC.

Regarding this clone: At one end the junction does not follow the germline gene, possibly because of a read error. The V call is TRBV6-5, the J call TRBJ2-7, with 7 bases identical to TRBD2. The CDR3 contains 11 residues. Germline lookup yields CDR1 MNHEY and CDR2 SVGAGI. The CDR3 DNA reads TGTGCCAGCAGCCAAGGACTAGATTCGGACTTC. This codes for CASSQGLDSDF.

As for this clone: Other DNA sequences in the sample encode the same CDR3. V gene TRBV6-5 combines with J gene TRBJ1-1; TRBD1 might be the D (6 bases). The germline V and J ends were trimmed by 6 bases and 1 base, with 12 bases remaining between them. The CDR3 spans 14 residues. Germline V gene data show CDR1 as MNHEY and CDR2 as SVGAGI. DNA for the CDR3: TGTGCCAGCAGCCGCGGACAGCGGAACACTGAAGCTTTCTTT. Amino acids: CASSRGQRNTEAFF.

The chain has TRBV5-1 and TRBJ1-6, with D possibly being TRBD1 (6 bases). V gave up 0 bases and J gave up 10 bases, with 20 bases separating them. This CDR3 has 17 residues. Germline V gene lookup returns CDR1 SGHRS and CDR2 YFSETQ. The CDR3 protein is CASSLGSLTGQGSPLHF. Written as DNA, the CDR3 is TGCGCCAGCAGCTTGGGGTCCCTCACAGGGCAGGGGTCACCCCTCCACTTT.